This is a list of T cell receptor beta chains from one sample in a study of T-cell memory formation after mild COVID-19. TCRdb used MiXCR to reprocess the 5' RACE reads, holding one entry per CDR3 protein. Counted here are around 250,000 distinct CDR3 sequences, more than 8% occurring once; the ten biggest clones make up under 25%. The specimen was PBMCs or a T cell subset sorted from them (not recorded which). The receptors derive from a man between 18 and 35 years old who had mild COVID-19 (a few samples of this study predate the infection). Cell type and time point are not known. The CDR3 runs from the conserved cysteine through the conserved F or W. A D gene is named only where the DNA matches it firmly. Clone size appears in some rows only: once, few, many, or a class for an expanded clone.

D gene,J gene,V gene,clone size,CDR3 DNA,CDR3 protein
NA,TRBJ2-5,TRBV12-3/TRBV12-4,NA,TGTGCCAGCAGACGGCACAGCGACCAAGAGACCCAGTACTTC,CASRRHSDQETQYF
NA,TRBJ1-6,TRBV10-3,many,TGTGCCATCAGTTCAGGGGACTCACCCCTCCACTTT,CAISSGDSPLHF
NA,TRBJ2-3,TRBV29-1,medium-sized,TGCAGCGTTGGAATTAGCGGAAGGACAGATACGCAGTATTTT,CSVGISGRTDTQYF
NA,TRBJ2-3,TRBV5-1,many,TGCGCCAGCAGCTTGGGTATTACAGATACGCAGTATTTT,CASSLGITDTQYF
TRBD2,TRBJ2-5,TRBV3-1,NA,TGTGCCAGCAGCCAAGTTGGCGGGGGGGCTTGGGAGACCCAGTACTTC,CASSQVGGGAWETQYF
TRBD1,TRBJ2-3,TRBV4-3,few,TGCGCCAGCAGCCAAGGTTCCGGGACAGGGTTCTTCACAGATACGCAGTATTTT,CASSQGSGTGFFTDTQYF
TRBD2,TRBJ2-7,TRBV11-2,few,TGTGCCAGCAGCTTATTCCTAGCGGGGGCCTCCTACGAGCAGTACTTC,CASSLFLAGASYEQYF
TRBD1,TRBJ1-1,TRBV6-4,few,TGTGCCAGAGTCACAGGGGGAGCTTGCACTGAAGCTTTCTTT,CARVTGGACTEAFF
NA,TRBJ1-1,TRBV7-9,NA,TGTGCCAGCAGCCCCCGAAGGGGCGTCAACACTGAAGCTTTCTTT,CASSPRRGVNTEAFF
NA,TRBJ2-5,TRBV20-1,few,TGCAGTGCTAGAGGGGTACGGCGCAGCCAAGAGACCCAGTACTTC,CSARGVRRSQETQYF
NA,TRBJ1-2,TRBV5-1,NA,TGCGCCAGCAGTTCGGGGGCAGGAGTGAGGGTGGATGGCTACACCTTC,CASSSGAGVRVDGYTF
TRBD2,TRBJ2-1,TRBV5-4,few,TGTGCCAGCAGCTTGCTAGCGGGGGTTTACAATGAGCAGTTCTTC,CASSLLAGVYNEQFF
NA,TRBJ1-6,TRBV5-1,few,TGCGCCAGCAGCGACCTTCCAGGGTATAATTCACCCCTCCACTTT,CASSDLPGYNSPLHF
NA,TRBJ2-5,TRBV6-5,NA,TGTGCCAGCAGTTACGGTGCGCCCGGGGCCCAGTACTTC,CASSYGAPGAQYF
TRBD1,TRBJ1-5,TRBV29-1,NA,TGCAGCGTCCAAAACAGGGGATTAGGGCAGCCCCAGCATTTT,CSVQNRGLGQPQHF
TRBD1,TRBJ1-1,TRBV12-3/TRBV12-4,NA,TGTGCCAGCAGTTGGGGGACAGGGGCGGACACTGAAGCTTTCTTT,CASSWGTGADTEAFF
NA,TRBJ1-5,TRBV6-5,many,TGTGCCAGCAGTAAAATGAACGATTTAGCCCAGCATTTT,CASSKMNDLAQHF
NA,TRBJ1-2,TRBV4-3,NA,TGCGCCAGCAGCCAAGAAAGGGCAGGGTTTAACTATGGCTACACCTTC,CASSQERAGFNYGYTF
NA,TRBJ1-5,TRBV20-1,few,TGCAGTGGGACGGCGGGGGCTTATAGCAATCAGCCCCAGCATTTT,CSGTAGAYSNQPQHF
TRBD1,TRBJ1-1,TRBV12-3/TRBV12-4,NA,TGTGCCAGCAGGTGGACAGGGGGAAACACTGAAGCTTTCTTT,CASRWTGGNTEAFF
TRBD1,TRBJ2-3,TRBV5-1,many,TGCGCCAGCAGCCGGGACAGGGACACAGATACGCAGTATTTT,CASSRDRDTDTQYF
NA,TRBJ1-5,TRBV21-1,few,TGTGCCAGCAGTAGGGGGACAGACAGGGGCAATCAGCCCCAGCATTTT,CASSRGTDRGNQPQHF
NA,TRBJ2-2,TRBV25-1,NA,TGTGCCAGCAGTTATTCCAGTTACACCGGGGAGCTGTTTTTT,CASSYSSYTGELFF
TRBD1,TRBJ1-6,TRBV6-5,few,TGTGCCAGCAGTTACTCTATCAATATTAGGGGACAGAGTAATTCACCCCTCCACTTT,CASSYSINIRGQSNSPLHF
TRBD2,TRBJ2-1,TRBV5-1,NA,TGCGCCAGCAGCTTGGGGGCTAGCGGGGGGGCCGATGAGCAGTTCTTC,CASSLGASGGADEQFF
TRBD2,TRBJ2-5,TRBV5-1,NA,TGCGCCAGCAGCCTCGGGACTAGCGGGGGGACTATCCAAGAGACCCAGTACTTC,CASSLGTSGGTIQETQYF